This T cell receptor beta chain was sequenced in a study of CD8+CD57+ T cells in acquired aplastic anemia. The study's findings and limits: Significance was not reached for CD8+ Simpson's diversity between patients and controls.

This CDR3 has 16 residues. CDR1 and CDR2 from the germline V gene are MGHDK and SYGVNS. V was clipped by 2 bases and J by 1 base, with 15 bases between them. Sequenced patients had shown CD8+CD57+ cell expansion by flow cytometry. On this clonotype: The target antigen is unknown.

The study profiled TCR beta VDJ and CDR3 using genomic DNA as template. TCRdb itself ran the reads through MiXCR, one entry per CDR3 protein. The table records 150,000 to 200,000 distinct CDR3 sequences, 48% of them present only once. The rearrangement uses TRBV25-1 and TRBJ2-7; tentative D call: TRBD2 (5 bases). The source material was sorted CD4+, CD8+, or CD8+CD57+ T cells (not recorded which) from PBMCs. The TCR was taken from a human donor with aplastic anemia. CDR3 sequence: CASSELPDEGSYEQYF. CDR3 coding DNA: TGTGCCAGCAGTGAACTCCCCGATGAGGGTTCCTACGAGCAGTACTTC.